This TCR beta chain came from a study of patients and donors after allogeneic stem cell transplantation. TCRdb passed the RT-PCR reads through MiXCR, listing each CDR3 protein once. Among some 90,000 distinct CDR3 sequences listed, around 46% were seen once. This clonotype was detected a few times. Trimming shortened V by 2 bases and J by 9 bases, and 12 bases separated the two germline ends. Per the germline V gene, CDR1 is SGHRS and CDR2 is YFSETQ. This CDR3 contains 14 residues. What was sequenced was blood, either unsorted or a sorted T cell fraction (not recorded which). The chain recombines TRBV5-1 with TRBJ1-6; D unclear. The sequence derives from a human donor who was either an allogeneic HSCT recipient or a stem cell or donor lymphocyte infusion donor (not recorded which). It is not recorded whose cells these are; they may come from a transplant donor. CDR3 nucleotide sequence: TGCGCCAGCAGCTTTGAGGGTCCAGGTTCACCCCTCCACTTT. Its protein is CASSFEGPGSPLHF. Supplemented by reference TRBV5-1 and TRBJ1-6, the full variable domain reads KAGVTQTPRYLIKTRGQQVTLSCSPISGHRSVSWYQQTPGQGLQFLFEYFSETQRNKGNFPGRFSGRQFSNSRSEMNVSTLELGDSALYLCASSFEGPGSPLHFGNGTRLTVT.